This T cell receptor beta chain was retrieved from a study of T-cell memory formation after mild COVID-19. Study-wide results and limits: For contracting clones, CD4+ ones sat mainly in CM and EM, CD8+ in EMRA.

This clonotype was found many times. Its antigen is unknown. Trimming stripped 4 bases from V and 1 base from J, with 7 bases between. CDR3 length: 13 residues. From germline, CDR1 is KGHSH and CDR2 LQKENI. 5'RACE with constant-segment primers yielded barcoded, UMI-tagged TCR alpha and TCR beta cDNA libraries. Via MiXCR, TCRdb re-called the 5' RACE reads, giving one row per CDR3 protein. The sample yields hundreds of thousands of distinct CDR3 sequences, approximately 15% seen once. Input material: PBMCs or a T cell subset sorted from them (not recorded which). V usage is TRBV18 and J usage is TRBJ2-5, with a possible D match to TRBD1 (6 bases). The receptor's source is a man between 18 and 29 years old who had mild COVID-19 (a few samples of this study predate the infection). Cell type and time point are not known. The CDR3 bases are TGTGCCAGCTCACGGGACATCCAAGAGACCCAGTACTTC. Amino acid sequence: CASSRDIQETQYF.